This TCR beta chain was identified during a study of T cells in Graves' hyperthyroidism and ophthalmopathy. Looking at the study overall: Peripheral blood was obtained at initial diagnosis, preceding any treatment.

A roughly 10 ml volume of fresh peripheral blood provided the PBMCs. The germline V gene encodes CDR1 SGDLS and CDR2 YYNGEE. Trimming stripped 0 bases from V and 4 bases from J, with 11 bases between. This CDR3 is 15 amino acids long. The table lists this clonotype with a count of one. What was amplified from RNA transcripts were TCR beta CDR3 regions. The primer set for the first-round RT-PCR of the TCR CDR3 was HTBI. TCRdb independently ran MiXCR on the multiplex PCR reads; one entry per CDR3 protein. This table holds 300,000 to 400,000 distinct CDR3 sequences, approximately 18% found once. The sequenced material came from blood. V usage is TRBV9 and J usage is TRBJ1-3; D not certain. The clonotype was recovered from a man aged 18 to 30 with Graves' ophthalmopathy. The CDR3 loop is CASSVDGLAGNTIYF. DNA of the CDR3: TGTGCCAGCAGCGTAGATGGATTGGCAGGAAACACCATATATTTT.